The entry that follows covers one T cell receptor (beta chain) sequence. This sample stems from a study of blood T cell repertoires in COVID-19. As for the study in general: Acute and convalescent COVID-19 specimens originated in the United States, Italy and Spain. In each case, the material was cDNA or gDNA derived from T cells, B-cell-depleted T cells, or PBMCs.

This CDR3 comprises 16 residues. Germline V gene lookup returns CDR1 LNHDA and CDR2 SQIVND (reference sequence). The V segment lost 6 bases and the J segment 0 bases; nucleotides outside the gene matches: 8. The repertoire was sequenced with immunoSEQ multiplex PCR; TCRdb's copy has only in-frame clones and lacks some. The sample contains some 300,000 clones, roughly 89% of which appear only once. Seattle's enrolled individuals joined amid active infection and were then monitored longitudinally. The chain is built from TRBV19 and TRBJ1-5; TRBD1 matches at 7 bases. This receptor was identified in a woman aged 40-49 years with COVID-19, enrolled during active disease. Sequences were obtained from peripheral blood. In DNA form, the CDR3 reads TGTGCCAGTAGCTTCCGACAGGGTAATAGCAATCAGCCCCAGCATTTT. Protein product: CASSFRQGNSNQPQHF.